The 22 T cell receptor beta chains listed next were all sequenced from one sample in a study of shared clonotypes between healthy human individuals. Generated by immunoSEQ multiplex PCR, the TCRdb table keeps only in-frame clones and is missing some. The sample lists about 1.1 million clones, approximately 77% occurring once. Sequenced sample: memory CD4+ T cells from PBMCs. The subset denotes: CD45RA-negative fraction. All receptors come from a man aged 18 to 30 in good health. Some clones in this sample may be carry-over from other donors' samples.

V gene TRBV28 combines with J gene TRBJ2-7; 9 nucleotides align to TRBD2. CDR1 and CDR2 (germline): MDHEN, SYDVKM. The CDR3 length is 15 residues. V was pared by 5 bases and J by 3 bases, with 8 bases of the junction left unmatched. CDR3 DNA: TGTGCCAGCAGTCCCACGCTAGCGGGGTACTACGAGCAGTACTTC. It specifies CASSPTLAGYYEQYF.

This clone is a singleton in its sample. As DNA, the CDR3 is TGTGCCAGCAGCACCTCCGGGACAGCCAAAAACATTCAGTACTTC. Its protein is CASSTSGTAKNIQYF. This chain links TRBV5-5 with TRBJ2-4; the D call may be TRBD1 or TRBD2 (5 bases each). The CDR3 consists of 15 residues. With 4 bases removed from V and 0 bases from J, the gap between germline ends came to 11 bases. In germline, CDR1 is SGHKS, CDR2 YYEKEE (reference sequence).

The chain is built from TRBV9 and TRBJ2-1; 8 positions agree with TRBD1. Looked up from germline, CDR1 is SGDLS and CDR2 is YYNGEE. Unmatched junction bases numbered 5, after V lost 0 bases and J lost 12 bases. The CDR3 contains 13 residues. The CDR3 DNA sequence: TGTGCCAGCAGCGTAGAGGAAGGGACAGGGCAGTTCTTC. Residues: CASSVEEGTGQFF.

This sequence joins TRBV18 and TRBJ2-1; TRBD1 matches 7 bases. V was pared by 0 bases and J by 8 bases, with 10 bases of the junction left unmatched. The germline V gene has CDR1 KGHSH and CDR2 LQKENI. The CDR3 is made up of 16 amino acids. As DNA, the CDR3 is TGTGCCAGCTCACCACCGGACAGGCTAGGTATTGATGAGCAGTTCTTC. This codes for CASSPPDRLGIDEQFF.

This chain uses TRBV5-8 with TRBJ1-2; D is ambiguous. Deletions cut 4 bases from V and 6 bases from J, with 16 bases between. Germline values: CDR1 SGHTS, CDR2 YDEGEE. This CDR3 region has 14 residues. The chain's CDR3 is CASSRRDFSDGYTF. The DNA for the CDR3 is TGTGCCAGCAGCCGTCGTGACTTTAGCGATGGCTACACCTTC.

V and J are TRBV5-1 and TRBJ2-2, with 11 bases that match TRBD2. This CDR3 contains 16 residues. The ends lost 4 bases at V and 3 bases at J; junction bases unmatched: 5. CDR1 and CDR2 (germline): SGHRS, YFSETQ. CDR3 in amino acids: CASSRQGLADTGELFF. The CDR3 DNA sequence: TGCGCCAGCAGCCGACAGGGACTAGCGGACACCGGGGAGCTGTTTTTT.

This clone was seen at least ten times. The chain employs TRBV23-1 and TRBJ2-7; 7 nucleotides align to TRBD1. TRBV23-1 is an ORF, and what it does is uncertain. With V trimmed by 6 bases and J by 0 bases, 5 bases remained unmatched. The CDR3 sequence is 14 residues long. CDR3 amino acids: CASRQGTNSYEQYF. The CDR3 DNA follows: TGCGCCAGCAGACAGGGGACCAACTCCTACGAGCAGTACTTC.

The V and J genes are TRBV7-9 and TRBJ1-4, with D unresolved. Deletions cut 8 bases from V and 8 bases from J, with 12 bases between. Germline V gene lookup returns CDR1 SEHNR and CDR2 FQNEAQ (reference sequence). The CDR3 has 12 residues. CDR3 bases: TGTGCCAGCGGGAGAAATAGGGAAAAACTGTTTTTT. Protein sequence: CASGRNREKLFF.

The rearrangement joins TRBV10-3 to TRBJ2-7; D is perhaps TRBD1 (6 bases). CDR1 and CDR2 from the germline V gene are ENHRY and SYGVKD. V was pared by 8 bases and J by 2 bases, with 10 bases between. This CDR3 is built from 12 residues. The CDR3 region has the DNA TGTGCCATCGGCGGACAGCCCTACGAGCAGTACTTC. Amino acid sequence: CAIGGQPYEQYF.

This clone showed up many times. This specimen includes other DNA sequences encoding the same CDR3. The CDR3: CASSGQGNTEAFF. In nucleotides, the CDR3 is TGTGCCAGCTCCGGACAGGGGAACACTGAAGCTTTCTTT. The chain is built from TRBV18 and TRBJ1-1; TRBD1 matches 8 bases. Germline V gene lookup returns CDR1 KGHSH and CDR2 LQKENI. With V trimmed by 6 bases and J by 1 base, 1 base remained unmatched. CDR3 length equals 13 residues.

This chain joins TRBV2 and TRBJ2-7; D tentatively fits TRBD1 or TRBD2 (5 bases each). Looked up from germline, CDR1 is SNHLY and CDR2 is FYNNEI. V lost 0 bases and J lost 4, with 10 bases in between. The CDR3 length is 14 residues. CDR3: CASSEAIWGYEQYF. Here the CDR3 DNA reads TGTGCCAGCAGTGAAGCGATTTGGGGGTACGAGCAGTACTTC.

In regard to this clone: Other nucleotide sequences from this sample produce the same CDR3. The chain combines TRBV6-6 with TRBJ2-7, with 7 bases identical to TRBD1. The J segment lost 4 bases and the V segment lost 7 bases, leaving 4 bases of the junction unmatched. This CDR3 region has 12 residues. The V gene's germline CDR1 is MNHNY and CDR2 SVGAGI (reference sequence). The CDR3 bases are TGTGCCAGCACCGGACAGGCTTACGAGCAGTACTTC. Protein sequence: CASTGQAYEQYF.

This clone was seen a handful of times. The chain has TRBV11-3 and TRBJ2-7; D call uncertain. Germline V gene sequence: CDR1 SGHNT, CDR2 YENEEA. V was clipped by 5 bases and J by 6 bases, with 14 bases between them. This CDR3 comprises 13 residues. The CDR3 DNA follows: TGTGCCAGCAGCGCGGCAGCTTCTGGCGAGCAGTACTTC. It translates to CASSAAASGEQYF. Variable domain in full (rest from reference TRBV11-3 and TRBJ2-7): EAGVVQSPRYKIIEKKQPVAFWCNPISGHNTLYWYLQNLGQGPELLIRYENEEAVDDSQLPKDRFSAERLKGVDSTLKIQPAELGDSAVYLCASSAAASGEQYFGPGTRLTVT.

The V and J genes are TRBV6-5 and TRBJ2-3; perhaps TRBD2 as D (6 bases). Trimming removed 6 bases from V and 7 bases from J, with 20 bases in between. Germline V gene lookup returns CDR1 MNHEY and CDR2 SVGAGI. The CDR3 is 15 amino acids. CDR3 protein: CASRVGTAVSYTQYF. The CDR3, as DNA: TGTGCCAGCAGGGTAGGGACTGCAGTAAGCTATACGCAGTATTTT.

This clone appeared a few times. CDR3 region: CATSRWTVSTDTQYF. DNA for the CDR3: TGTGCCACCAGCAGATGGACTGTTAGCACAGATACGCAGTATTTT. The chain is built from TRBV15 and TRBJ2-3; D is possibly TRBD2 (5 bases). V was pared by 2 bases and J by 0 bases, with 9 bases between. The germline gives CDR1 LNHNV, CDR2 YYDKDF (reference sequence). The CDR3 runs 15 residues. The complete variable domain, with remaining parts taken from reference TRBV15 and TRBJ2-3, reads DAMVIQNPRYQVTQFGKPVTLSCSQTLNHNVMYWYQQKSSQAPKLLFHYYDKDFNNEADTPDNFQSRRPNTSFCFLDIRSPGLGDTAMYLCATSRWTVSTDTQYFGPGTRLTVL.

The chain employs TRBV19 and TRBJ2-3, with 7 nucleotides matching TRBD1. V trimming: 4 bases; J trimming: 3 bases; junction bases outside the gene matches: 10. The germline V gene has CDR1 LNHDA and CDR2 SQIVND (reference sequence). The CDR3 is 16 residues long. CDR3 nucleotides: TGTGCCAGTAGTAAGACCTCGGGCAGGGGGACAGATACGCAGTATTTT. Amino acids: CASSKTSGRGTDTQYF.

The table lists this clone with a few counts. The J gene is TRBJ1-2, the V gene TRBV6-5; 10 bases are a match to TRBD1. The germline V gene encodes CDR1 MNHEY and CDR2 SVGAGI. J lost 7 bases, V lost 4 bases, and 9 bases had no gene match. The CDR3 length is 15 residues. The CDR3 DNA follows: TGTGCCAGCAGTTCTCCGGGACAGGGGCACCCTGGCTACACCTTC. Its translation: CASSSPGQGHPGYTF.

Points on this clone: The sample carries other DNA sequences with the same CDR3. The chain has TRBV29-1 and TRBJ1-4; D is unresolved. Trimming removed 1 base from V and 7 bases from J, with 7 bases in between. Germline values: CDR1 SQVTM, CDR2 ANQGSEA. This CDR3 spans 12 amino acids. The CDR3 DNA reads TGCAGCGTTGAAGCGGGCTCTGAAAAACTGTTTTTT. Protein: CSVEAGSEKLFF.

This sequence joins TRBV9 and TRBJ2-5; perhaps TRBD1 as D (6 bases). The V gene's germline CDR1 is SGDLS and CDR2 YYNGEE. The CDR3 is 15 amino acids. With 4 bases removed from V and 5 bases from J, the gap between germline ends came to 18 bases. CDR3 coding DNA: TGTGCCAGCAGCTCAGTAGGGGGAACCGGGGAGACCCAGTACTTC. It translates to CASSSVGGTGETQYF.

The chain recombines TRBV5-1 with TRBJ2-7; 9 bases are a match to TRBD2. The CDR3 extends over 15 amino acids. After removal of 2 bases from V and 5 bases from J, the junction contained 8 bases not matched to a gene. Germline lookup yields CDR1 SGHRS and CDR2 YFSETQ. The CDR3 bases are TGCGCCAGCAGCTTAAAGCGGGGGGCAAGGGACGAGCAGTACTTC. As protein: CASSLKRGARDEQYF.

The chain employs TRBV6-5 and TRBJ2-2, with D possibly being TRBD2 (7 bases). The V gene's germline CDR1 is MNHEY and CDR2 SVGAGI. Trimming removed 6 bases at V and 4 bases at J, with 15 bases between. This CDR3 is 15 amino acids long. As DNA, the CDR3 is TGTGCCAGCAGACGGGGGGACACCAGCACCGGGGAGCTGTTTTTT. It is translated as CASRRGDTSTGELFF.

The chain couples TRBV19 to TRBJ2-5; a weak D match, TRBD1 (6 bases). Germline values: CDR1 LNHDA, CDR2 SQIVND (reference sequence). The V end lost 5 bases, the J end lost 5 bases, and 12 bases lay between the germline ends. The CDR3 has 13 amino acids. The CDR3 region is CASSAQGVETQYF. For the CDR3, the DNA is TGTGCCAGTAGTGCACAGGGAGTGGAGACCCAGTACTTC.